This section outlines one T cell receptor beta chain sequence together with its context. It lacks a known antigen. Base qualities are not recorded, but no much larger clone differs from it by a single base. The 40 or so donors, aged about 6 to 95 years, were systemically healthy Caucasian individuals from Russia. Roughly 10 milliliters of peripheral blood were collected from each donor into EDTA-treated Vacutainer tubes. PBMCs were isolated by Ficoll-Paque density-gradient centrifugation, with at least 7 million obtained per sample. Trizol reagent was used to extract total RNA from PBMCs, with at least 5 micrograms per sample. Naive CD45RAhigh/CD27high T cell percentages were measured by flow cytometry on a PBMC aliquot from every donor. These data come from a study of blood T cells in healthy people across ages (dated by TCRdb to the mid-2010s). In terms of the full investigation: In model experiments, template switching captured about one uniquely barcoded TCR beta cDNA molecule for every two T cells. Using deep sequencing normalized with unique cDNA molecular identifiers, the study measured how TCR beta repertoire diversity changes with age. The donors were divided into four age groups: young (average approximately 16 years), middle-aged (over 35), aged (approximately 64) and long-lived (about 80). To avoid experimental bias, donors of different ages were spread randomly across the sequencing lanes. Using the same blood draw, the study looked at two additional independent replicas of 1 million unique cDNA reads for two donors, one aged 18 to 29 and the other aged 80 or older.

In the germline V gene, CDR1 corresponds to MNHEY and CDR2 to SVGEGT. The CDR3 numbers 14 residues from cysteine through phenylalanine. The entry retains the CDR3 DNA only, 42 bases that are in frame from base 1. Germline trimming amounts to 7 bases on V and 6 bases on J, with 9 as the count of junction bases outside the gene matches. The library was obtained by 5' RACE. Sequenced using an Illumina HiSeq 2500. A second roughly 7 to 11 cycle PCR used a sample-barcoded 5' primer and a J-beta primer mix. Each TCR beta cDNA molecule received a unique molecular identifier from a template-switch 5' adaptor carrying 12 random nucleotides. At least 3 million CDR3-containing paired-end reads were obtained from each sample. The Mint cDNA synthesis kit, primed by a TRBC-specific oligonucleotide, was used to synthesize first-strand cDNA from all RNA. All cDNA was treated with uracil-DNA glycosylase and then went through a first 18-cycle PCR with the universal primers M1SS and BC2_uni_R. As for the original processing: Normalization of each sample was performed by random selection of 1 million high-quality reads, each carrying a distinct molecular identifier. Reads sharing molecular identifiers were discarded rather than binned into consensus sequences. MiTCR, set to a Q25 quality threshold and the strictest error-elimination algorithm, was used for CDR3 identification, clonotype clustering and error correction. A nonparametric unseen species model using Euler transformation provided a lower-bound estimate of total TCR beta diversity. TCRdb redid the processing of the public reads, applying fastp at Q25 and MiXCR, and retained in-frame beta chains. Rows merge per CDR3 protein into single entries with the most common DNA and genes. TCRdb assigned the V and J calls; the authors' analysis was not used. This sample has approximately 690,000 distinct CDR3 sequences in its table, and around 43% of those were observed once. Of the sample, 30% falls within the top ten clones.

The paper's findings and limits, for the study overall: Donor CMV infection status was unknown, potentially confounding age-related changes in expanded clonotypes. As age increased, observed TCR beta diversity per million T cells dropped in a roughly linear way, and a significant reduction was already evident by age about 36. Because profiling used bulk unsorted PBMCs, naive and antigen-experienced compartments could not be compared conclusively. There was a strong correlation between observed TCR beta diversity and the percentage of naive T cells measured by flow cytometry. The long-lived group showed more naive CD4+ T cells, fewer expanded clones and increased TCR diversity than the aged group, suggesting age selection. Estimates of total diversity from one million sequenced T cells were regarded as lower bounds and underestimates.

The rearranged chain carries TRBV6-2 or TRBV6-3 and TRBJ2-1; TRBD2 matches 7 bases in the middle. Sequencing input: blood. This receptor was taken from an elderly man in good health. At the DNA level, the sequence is TGTGCCAGCACCACTGGGACTATCCTCAATGAGCAGTTCTTC. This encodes CASTTGTILNEQFF.